These 27 T cell receptor beta chains were sequenced from one sample in a study of blood T cell repertoires in COVID-19. Assay used: immunoSEQ multiplex PCR; TCRdb lists only in-frame clones, some missing. The sample shows tens of thousands of clones, approximately 89% of them seen only once. The sequenced sample consisted of peripheral blood. These receptors originate from a human donor in a cohort sampled during active COVID-19.

CDR3 protein: CASSDPGTTPGGETQYF. The CDR3 DNA is TGTGCCAGCAGTGATCCCGGGACCACACCCGGGGGAGAGACCCAGTACTTC. The chain uses TRBV2 and TRBJ2-5; D perhaps matches TRBD2 (6 bases). The V end lost 3 bases, the J end lost 4 bases, and 21 bases lay between the germline ends. The CDR3 sequence is 17 residues long. From germline, CDR1 is SNHLY and CDR2 FYNNEI.

V is TRBV9 and J is TRBJ2-3, with TRBD2 identical over 12 bases. The J segment lost 3 bases and the V segment lost 4 bases, leaving 0 bases of the junction unmatched. Germline V lookup: CDR1 SGDLS, CDR2 YYNGEE. The CDR3 runs to 14 residues. Here the CDR3 DNA reads TGTGCCAGCAGCACTAGCGGGAGGACAGATACGCAGTATTTT. This sequence encodes CASSTSGRTDTQYF.

CDR3 in amino acids: CASSEEGMAFF. The CDR3 coding sequence is TGTGCCAGCAGTGAAGAGGGGATGGCTTTCTTT. The chain is built from TRBV2 and TRBJ1-1, with D possibly TRBD1 on 5 matching bases. This CDR3 spans 11 amino acids. V was clipped by 1 base and J by 11 bases, with 8 bases between them. Germline CDR1 SNHLY, CDR2 FYNNEI.

The V call is TRBV6-8, the J call TRBJ1-5; 7 positions match TRBD1. With V trimmed by 9 bases and J by 4 bases, 18 bases remained unmatched. CDR1 and CDR2 (germline): MNHGY, SAAAGT. The CDR3 consists of 17 residues. CDR3 residues: CARTGTDFVACNQPQHF. CDR3 DNA: TGTGCCAGAACCGGGACAGATTTTGTGGCGTGTAATCAGCCCCAGCATTTT.

The rearrangement joins TRBV6-1 to TRBJ2-3; 9 bases line up with TRBD2. CDR3 length equals 15 residues. CDR1 and CDR2 from the germline V gene are MNHNS and SASEGT. V shed 3 bases, J shed 7 bases, and the junction held 8 bases outside the gene matches. CDR3 loop: CASSEGSGRLNTQYF. DNA for the CDR3: TGTGCCAGCAGTGAGGGAAGCGGGAGGTTAAATACGCAGTATTTT.

The chain employs TRBV2 and TRBJ2-7; 8 bases align to TRBD2. V was clipped by 7 bases and J by 3 bases; unmatched bases: 8. Germline CDR1 is SNHLY and CDR2 is FYNNEI. This CDR3 has 14 residues. The CDR3 DNA reads TGTGCCAGCAATATAGCGGGAAATCGCTACGAGCAGTACTTC. The encoded protein is CASNIAGNRYEQYF.

This clone was seen once. This rearrangement joins TRBV18 to TRBJ2-3, with D possibly matching TRBD1 (5 bases). The CDR3 sequence is 15 residues long. Trimming removed 2 bases at V and 2 bases at J, with 11 bases between. Looked up from germline, CDR1 is KGHSH and CDR2 is LQKENI. Here the CDR3 reads CASSPNQGPTDTQYF. For the CDR3, the DNA is TGTGCCAGCTCACCAAATCAGGGTCCCACAGATACGCAGTATTTT.

This chain connects TRBV19 to TRBJ2-7; D is unclear. V was pared by 1 base and J by 2 bases, with 9 bases between. Germline CDR1 and CDR2: LNHDA and SQIVND (reference sequence). CDR3 length: 14 residues. Here the CDR3 DNA reads TGTGCCAGTAGTATAGTGGCCGCCACCTACGAGCAGTACTTC. This gives the protein CASSIVAATYEQYF.

The V and J genes are TRBV28 and TRBJ2-7, with TRBD1 matching 9 bases. The CDR3 is made up of 14 amino acids. Germline CDR1 MDHEN, CDR2 SYDVKM. J gave up 6 bases and V 3 bases, and 6 bases lay outside the gene matches. The CDR3 sequence is CASSLTGGGSEQYF. The DNA for the CDR3 is TGTGCCAGCAGTTTGACAGGGGGGGGCTCCGAGCAGTACTTC.

In its sample, this clone was seen once. The genes are TRBV12-5 and TRBJ2-7, with D possibly matching TRBD2 (6 bases). This CDR3 comprises 15 residues. Germline-derived CDR1 and CDR2 are LGHNT and FRNRAP. Deletions cut 6 bases from V and 2 bases from J, with 17 bases between. DNA of the CDR3: TGTGCTAGTGGACCCCCGGGAGACCCGACCTACGAGCAGTACTTC. This encodes CASGPPGDPTYEQYF.

The rearrangement joins TRBV5-1 to TRBJ2-7; weak D call: TRBD2 (6 bases). The CDR3 sequence is 13 residues long. CDR1 and CDR2 (germline): SGHRS, YFSETQ. Between the trimmed V and J ends, which lost 2 bases and 7 bases, there was a span of 13 bases. The CDR3 region is CASSFEGLSEQYF. The CDR3 coding sequence is TGCGCCAGCAGCTTCGAGGGACTGTCGGAGCAGTACTTC.

The chain recombines TRBV30 with TRBJ1-3; D ambiguous. The CDR3 totals 15 residues. CDR1 and CDR2 (germline): GTSNPN, SVGIG (reference sequence). Between the trimmed V and J ends, which lost 1 base and 0 bases, there was a span of 10 bases. The CDR3 loop is CAWSGGLSSGNTIYF. The CDR3 nucleotides read TGTGCCTGGAGTGGAGGGCTGAGCTCTGGAAACACCATATATTTT.

The chain recombines TRBV11-3 with TRBJ2-5, with TRBD2 matching 8 bases. This CDR3 spans 14 amino acids. Germline V lookup: CDR1 SGHNT, CDR2 YENEEA. V trimming: 5 bases; J trimming: 5 bases; junction bases outside the gene matches: 7. The CDR3 bases are TGTGCCAGCAGCCCCGGGGGGGGGCTGGAGACCCAGTACTTC. It specifies CASSPGGGLETQYF. Full variable domain (missing parts from reference TRBV11-3 and TRBJ2-5): EAGVVQSPRYKIIEKKQPVAFWCNPISGHNTLYWYLQNLGQGPELLIRYENEEAVDDSQLPKDRFSAERLKGVDSTLKIQPAELGDSAVYLCASSPGGGLETQYFGPGTRLLVL.

The chain uses TRBV9 and TRBJ2-3; D is possibly TRBD2 (6 bases). With 0 bases removed from V and 6 bases from J, the gap between germline ends came to 14 bases. From germline, CDR1 is SGDLS and CDR2 YYNGEE. This CDR3 spans 15 amino acids. The CDR3 protein is CASSVAAGTRDTQYF. In DNA form, the CDR3 reads TGTGCCAGCAGCGTAGCGGCGGGAACGAGGGATACGCAGTATTTT. The entire variable domain, with the rest obtained from reference TRBV9 and TRBJ2-3, is as follows: DSGVTQTPKHLITATGQRVTLRCSPRSGDLSVYWYQQSLDQGLQFLIQYYNGEERAKGNILERFSAQQFPDLHSELNLSSLELGDSALYFCASSVAAGTRDTQYFGPGTRLTVL.

This sequence joins TRBV7-8 and TRBJ2-7; 11 bases agree with TRBD2. V trimming: 4 bases; J trimming: 3 bases; junction bases outside the gene matches: 2. Germline CDR1 SGHVS, CDR2 FQNEAQ. The CDR3 length is 14 residues. CDR3 nucleotides: TGTGCCAGCAGCTGGACTAGCGGGCTCTACGAGCAGTACTTC. As protein: CASSWTSGLYEQYF.

The rearrangement links TRBV5-1 to TRBJ2-2, with D perhaps TRBD2 (5 bases). The length of the CDR3 is 15 residues. V was clipped by 9 bases and J by 9 bases, with 24 bases between them. Germline CDR1 is SGHRS and CDR2 is YFSETQ. The CDR3 bases are TGCGCCACCACTCCGGACTCGCCAAATAAGAGGGAGCTGTTTTTT. Amino acids: CATTPDSPNKRELFF.

This chain uses TRBV7-2 with TRBJ1-1, with D hard to call. This CDR3 is built from 14 residues. The V gene's germline CDR1 is SGHTA and CDR2 FQGNSA. With 3 bases removed from V and 1 base from J, the gap between germline ends came to 9 bases. The CDR3 loop is CASSFISQNTEAFF. In DNA, the CDR3 is TGTGCCAGCAGCTTCATATCACAGAACACTGAAGCTTTCTTT.

This clone was observed once. This chain uses TRBV24-1 with TRBJ2-5, with 9 bases fitting TRBD2. The CDR3 is 15 amino acids. The junction had 3 bases not matched to a gene; V was cut back by 4 bases and J by 1 base. Germline assignment: CDR1 KGHDR and CDR2 SFDVKD. The CDR3 loop reads CATSEASGAQETQYF. DNA for the CDR3: TGTGCCACCAGTGAGGCTAGCGGGGCCCAAGAGACCCAGTACTTC.

The chain carries TRBV5-6 and TRBJ1-4; 10 positions match TRBD1. The ends lost 4 bases at V and 6 bases at J; junction bases unmatched: 9. Looked up from germline, CDR1 is SGHDT and CDR2 is YYEEEE. This CDR3 has 16 amino acids. In DNA, the CDR3 is TGTGCCAGCAGCCCCAGTTCCGACAGGGGGCATGAAAAACTGTTTTTT. This codes for CASSPSSDRGHEKLFF.

This clone has just one count. The rearrangement links TRBV29-1 to TRBJ1-2; 8 bases match TRBD1. Germline CDR1 SQVTM, CDR2 ANQGSEA. This CDR3 contains 11 residues. The CDR3 spells CRAGGANGYTF. The CDR3 bases are TGCAGGGCAGGGGGCGCAAATGGCTACACCTTC.

V and J are TRBV20-1 and TRBJ2-1; D perhaps matches TRBD2 (5 bases). This CDR3 comprises 11 residues. Germline V gene data show CDR1 as DFQATT and CDR2 as SNEGSKA (reference sequence). Trimming cost V 3 bases and J 8 bases, with 8 bases left between them. CDR3 nucleotide sequence: TGCAGTGCTAGGGACTGGGATGAGCAGTTCTTC. Translation gives CSARDWDEQFF.

The chain uses TRBV19 and TRBJ2-7; 8 bases are shared with TRBD1. Germline CDR1 reads LNHDA; CDR2 reads SQIVND (reference sequence). V shed 6 bases, J shed 0 bases, and the junction held 4 bases outside the gene matches. This CDR3 is built from 14 residues. CDR3 residues: CASSLQGGSYEQYF. DNA for the CDR3: TGTGCCAGTAGCCTACAGGGGGGCTCCTACGAGCAGTACTTC.

This clone was found once. The chain joins TRBV4-3 to TRBJ2-1, with 15 bases that match TRBD2. The CDR3 runs to 19 residues. The germline V gene has CDR1 LGHNA and CDR2 YSLEER. Unmatched junction bases numbered 10, after V lost 0 bases and J lost 7 bases. DNA of the CDR3: TGCGCCAGCAGCCAAGATCCCGGACTAGCGGGGGGGCATAGGAATGAGCAGTTCTTC. Translation: CASSQDPGLAGGHRNEQFF.

This chain connects TRBV7-3 to TRBJ1-1, with D perhaps matching TRBD1 (6 bases). From germline, CDR1 is SGHTA and CDR2 FQGTGA. The CDR3 is made up of 15 amino acids. Trimming pared 7 bases from V and 2 bases from J, leaving 17 bases between. Here the CDR3 DNA reads TGTGCCAGCAAGGTGGCGACAGGCTCCAACACTGAAGCTTTCTTT. Translating gives CASKVATGSNTEAFF.

This CDR3 reads CASSGGTGKPTNTGELFF. The CDR3, as DNA: TGTGCCAGCAGCGGTGGGACAGGGAAGCCCACGAACACCGGGGAGCTGTTTTTT. V is TRBV21-1 and J is TRBJ2-2; the table's D gene call, TRBD1, was not cross checked with the DNA. TRBV21-1 is described as a pseudogene. The CDR3 spans 18 residues.

The chain recombines TRBV7-2 with TRBJ1-3, with 7 bases matching TRBD1. CDR1 SGHTA and CDR2 FQGNSA come from the germline V gene. The CDR3 length is 16 residues. Unmatched junction bases numbered 7, after V lost 5 bases and J lost 0 bases. CDR3 nucleotide sequence: TGTGCCAGCAGCCGGGACAGTCCTCCCTCTGGAAACACCATATATTTT. Translating gives CASSRDSPPSGNTIYF.

V and J are TRBV19 and TRBJ2-5; 9 nucleotides align to TRBD1. Germline loops: CDR1 LNHDA, CDR2 SQIVND (reference sequence). The CDR3 length is 15 residues. V was pared by 5 bases and J by 2 bases, with 6 bases of the junction left unmatched. This chain's CDR3 is CASSGGGTGQETQYF. The CDR3, as DNA: TGTGCCAGTAGTGGGGGCGGGACAGGGCAAGAGACCCAGTACTTC.